This T cell receptor beta chain was identified during a study of response to subunit inactivated influenza vaccine. General study findings and limits: The authors suggested that few new T cells are recruited per seasonal influenza vaccination.

The ends were cut back, 6 bases at V and 4 bases at J, with 12 bases in the middle. CDR3 length equals 13 residues. MiXCR, run by TCRdb on the RT-PCR reads, gives a single entry per CDR3 protein. The table shows 150,000 to 200,000 distinct CDR3 sequences, with roughly 10% occurring only once. Remarks on this clonotype: What it recognizes is unknown.

The sequencing here drew on non-naive T cells sorted from PBMCs, taken about 40 days after vaccination. V gene TRBV12-3 or TRBV12-4 combines with J gene TRBJ1-1; D is undetermined. The clonotype was recovered from a man in his forties or fifties who received an inactivated influenza vaccine. The CDR3 sequence: CASSPSPSTEAFF. The CDR3 DNA sequence: TGTGCCAGCAGCCCCTCCCCCTCCACTGAAGCTTTCTTT.